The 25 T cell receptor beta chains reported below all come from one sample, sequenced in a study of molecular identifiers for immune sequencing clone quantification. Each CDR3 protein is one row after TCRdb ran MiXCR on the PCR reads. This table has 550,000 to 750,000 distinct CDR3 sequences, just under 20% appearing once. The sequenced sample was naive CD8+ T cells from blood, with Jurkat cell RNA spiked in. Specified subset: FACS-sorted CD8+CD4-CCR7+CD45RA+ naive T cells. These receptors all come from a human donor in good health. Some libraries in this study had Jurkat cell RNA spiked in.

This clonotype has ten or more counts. In DNA, the CDR3 is TGCGCCAGCAGCCCTCTAAACGGGGGTTTCTACGAGCAGTACTTC. Translating gives CASSPLNGGFYEQYF. This chain joins TRBV4-1 and TRBJ2-7; D perhaps matches TRBD2 (6 bases). Trimming removed 4 bases at V and 3 bases at J, with 16 bases between. Germline V gives CDR1 MGHRA, CDR2 YSYEKL. The CDR3 is 15 amino acids.

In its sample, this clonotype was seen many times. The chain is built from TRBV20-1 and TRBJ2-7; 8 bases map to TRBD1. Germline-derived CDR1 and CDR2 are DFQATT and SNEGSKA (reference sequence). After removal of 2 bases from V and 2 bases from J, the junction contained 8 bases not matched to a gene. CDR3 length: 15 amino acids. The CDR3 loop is CSARKGTQGAYEQYF. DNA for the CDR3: TGCAGTGCTAGAAAAGGAACACAGGGGGCCTACGAGCAGTACTTC.

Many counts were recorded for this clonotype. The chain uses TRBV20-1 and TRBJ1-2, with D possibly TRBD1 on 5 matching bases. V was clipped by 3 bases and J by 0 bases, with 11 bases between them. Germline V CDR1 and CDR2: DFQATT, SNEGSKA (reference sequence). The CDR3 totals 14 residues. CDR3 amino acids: CSARTASTNYGYTF. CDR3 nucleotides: TGCAGTGCTAGGACAGCATCTACTAACTATGGCTACACCTTC.

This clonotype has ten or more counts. CDR3 amino acids: CASSVGVTEQFF. The CDR3, as DNA: TGTGCCAGCAGCGTCGGGGTTACTGAGCAGTTCTTC. The chain joins TRBV12-3 or TRBV12-4 to TRBJ2-1, with D possibly matching TRBD2 (5 bases). The CDR3 consists of 12 residues. The ends were cut back, 6 bases at V and 9 bases at J, with 12 bases in the middle.

CDR3 bases: TGTGCCAGCAGCTTAACCGGACTAGCGGGAGTATCCGGGGAGCTGTTTTTT. It encodes CASSLTGLAGVSGELFF. J is TRBJ2-2 and V is TRBV7-3, with 13 positions matching TRBD2. Germline V lookup: CDR1 SGHTA, CDR2 FQGTGA. The V segment lost 0 bases and the J segment 6 bases; nucleotides outside the gene matches: 4. The CDR3 spans 17 residues.

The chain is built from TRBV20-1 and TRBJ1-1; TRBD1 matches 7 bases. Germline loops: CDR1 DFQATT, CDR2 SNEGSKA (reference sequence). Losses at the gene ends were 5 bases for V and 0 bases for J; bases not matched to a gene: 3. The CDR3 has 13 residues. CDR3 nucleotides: TGCAGTGCTTCCGGGACAGTGAACACTGAAGCTTTCTTT. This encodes CSASGTVNTEAFF.

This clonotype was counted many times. In nucleotides, the CDR3 is TGTGCCAGCAGAGGGACACCTAACACTGAAGCTTTCTTT. The encoded protein is CASRGTPNTEAFF. The V call is TRBV11-2, the J call TRBJ1-1, with a tentative D call TRBD1 (6 bases). There are 13 residues in the CDR3. Trimming took 6 bases from V and 2 from J, leaving 10 bases between them. The germline CDR1 and CDR2 sequences are SGHAT and FQNNGV.

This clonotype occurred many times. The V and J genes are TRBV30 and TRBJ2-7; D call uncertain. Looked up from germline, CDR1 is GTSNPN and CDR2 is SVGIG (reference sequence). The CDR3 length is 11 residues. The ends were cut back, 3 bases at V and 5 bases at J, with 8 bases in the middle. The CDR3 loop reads CAWRVAHEQYF. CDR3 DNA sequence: TGTGCCTGGAGGGTTGCCCACGAGCAGTACTTC.

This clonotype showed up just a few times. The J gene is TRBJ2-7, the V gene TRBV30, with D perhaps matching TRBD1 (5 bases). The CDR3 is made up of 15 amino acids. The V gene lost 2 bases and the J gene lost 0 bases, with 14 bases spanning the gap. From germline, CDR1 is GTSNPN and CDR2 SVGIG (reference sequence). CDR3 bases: TGTGCCTGGAGTAGCCTAGGGGTGAGCTCCTACGAGCAGTACTTC. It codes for CAWSSLGVSSYEQYF.

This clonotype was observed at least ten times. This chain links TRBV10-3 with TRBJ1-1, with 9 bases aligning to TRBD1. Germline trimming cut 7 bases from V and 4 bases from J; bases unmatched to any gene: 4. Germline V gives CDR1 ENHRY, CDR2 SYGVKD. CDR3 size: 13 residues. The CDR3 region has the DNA TGTGCCATCATGGGGACAGGGAGCACTGAAGCTTTCTTT. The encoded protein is CAIMGTGSTEAFF.

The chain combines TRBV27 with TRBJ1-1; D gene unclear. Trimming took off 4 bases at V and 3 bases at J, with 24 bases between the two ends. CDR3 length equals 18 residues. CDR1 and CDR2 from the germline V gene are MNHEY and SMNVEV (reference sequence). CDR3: CASSYPQPIGRGYTEAFF. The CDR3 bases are TGTGCCAGCAGTTACCCACAACCCATTGGGCGGGGATACACTGAAGCTTTCTTT.

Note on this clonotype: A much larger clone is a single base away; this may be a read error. CDR3 amino acids: CASSSPRIGAEAFF. The CDR3 DNA sequence: TGTGCCAGCAGCTCACCCCGGATCGGGGCTGAAGCTTTCTTT. V and J are TRBV13 and TRBJ1-1; D remains ambiguous. CDR3 length: 14 amino acids. Trimming shortened V by 4 bases and J by 6 bases, and 15 bases separated the two germline ends. CDR1 is PRHDT, CDR2 FYEKMQ, per germline (reference sequence).

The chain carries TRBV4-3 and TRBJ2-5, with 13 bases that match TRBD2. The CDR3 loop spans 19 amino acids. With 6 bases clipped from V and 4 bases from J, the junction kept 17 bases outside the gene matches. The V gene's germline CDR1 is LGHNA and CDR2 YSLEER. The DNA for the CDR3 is TGCGCCAGCAGTCCCGGCTGGGGACTAGCGGGGTTAAAACGAGAGACCCAGTACTTC. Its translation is CASSPGWGLAGLKRETQYF.

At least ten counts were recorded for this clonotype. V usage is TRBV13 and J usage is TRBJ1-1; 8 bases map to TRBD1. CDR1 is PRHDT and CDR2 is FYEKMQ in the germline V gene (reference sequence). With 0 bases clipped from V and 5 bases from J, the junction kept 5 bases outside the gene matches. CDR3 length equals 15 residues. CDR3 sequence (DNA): TGTGCCAGCAGCTTAGGGGCAGGGGGCAATACTGAAGCTTTCTTT. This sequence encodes CASSLGAGGNTEAFF.

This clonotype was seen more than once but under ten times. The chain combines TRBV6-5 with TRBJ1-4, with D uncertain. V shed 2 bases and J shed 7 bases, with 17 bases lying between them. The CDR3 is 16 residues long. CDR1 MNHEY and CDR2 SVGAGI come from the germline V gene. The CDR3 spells CASSYTYTAGGEKLFF. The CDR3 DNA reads TGTGCCAGCAGTTACACGTACACGGCGGGAGGTGAAAAACTGTTTTTT.

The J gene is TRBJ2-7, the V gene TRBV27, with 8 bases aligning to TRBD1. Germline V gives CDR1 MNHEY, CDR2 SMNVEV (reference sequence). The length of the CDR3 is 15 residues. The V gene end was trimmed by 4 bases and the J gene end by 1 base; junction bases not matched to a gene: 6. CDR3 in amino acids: CASSYAGTGSYEQYF. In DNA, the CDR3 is TGTGCCAGCAGTTACGCCGGGACAGGATCCTACGAGCAGTACTTC.

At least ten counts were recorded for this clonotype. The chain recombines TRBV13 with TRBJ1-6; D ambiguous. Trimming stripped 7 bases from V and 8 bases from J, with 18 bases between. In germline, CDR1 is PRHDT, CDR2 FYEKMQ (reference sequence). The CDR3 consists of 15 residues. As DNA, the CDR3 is TGTGCCAGCACCCTCCGTGGGGAGCACTATTCACCCCTCCACTTT. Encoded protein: CASTLRGEHYSPLHF.

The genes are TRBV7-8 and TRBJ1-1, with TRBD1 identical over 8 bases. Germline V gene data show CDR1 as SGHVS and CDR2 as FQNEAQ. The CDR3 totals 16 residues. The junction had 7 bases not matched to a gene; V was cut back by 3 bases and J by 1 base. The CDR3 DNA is TGTGCCAGCAGCTTGACGCCGGGACAGGCGAACACTGAAGCTTTCTTT. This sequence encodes CASSLTPGQANTEAFF.

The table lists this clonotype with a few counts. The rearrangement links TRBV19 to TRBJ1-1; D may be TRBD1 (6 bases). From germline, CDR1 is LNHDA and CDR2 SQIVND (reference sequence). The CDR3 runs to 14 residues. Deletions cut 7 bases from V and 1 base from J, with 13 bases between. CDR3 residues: CASTLTGQNTEAFF. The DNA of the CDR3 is TGTGCCAGTACCTTAACGGGACAGAACACTGAAGCTTTCTTT.

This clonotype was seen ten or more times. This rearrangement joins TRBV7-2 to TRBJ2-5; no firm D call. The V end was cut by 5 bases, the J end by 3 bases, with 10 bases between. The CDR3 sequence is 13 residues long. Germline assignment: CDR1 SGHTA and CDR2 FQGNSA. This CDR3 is CASSGPLEETQYF. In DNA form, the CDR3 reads TGTGCCAGCAGCGGGCCATTGGAAGAGACCCAGTACTTC.

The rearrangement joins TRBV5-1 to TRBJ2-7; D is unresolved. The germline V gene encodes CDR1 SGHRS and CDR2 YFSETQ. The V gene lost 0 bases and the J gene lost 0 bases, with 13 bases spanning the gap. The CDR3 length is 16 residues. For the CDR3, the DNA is TGCGCCAGCAGCTTGGTGGCGTCAGGCTTCTCCTACGAGCAGTACTTC. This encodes CASSLVASGFSYEQYF. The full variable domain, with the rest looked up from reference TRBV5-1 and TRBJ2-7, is KAGVTQTPRYLIKTRGQQVTLSCSPISGHRSVSWYQQTPGQGLQFLFEYFSETQRNKGNFPGRFSGRQFSNSRSEMNVSTLELGDSALYLCASSLVASGFSYEQYFGPGTRLTVT.

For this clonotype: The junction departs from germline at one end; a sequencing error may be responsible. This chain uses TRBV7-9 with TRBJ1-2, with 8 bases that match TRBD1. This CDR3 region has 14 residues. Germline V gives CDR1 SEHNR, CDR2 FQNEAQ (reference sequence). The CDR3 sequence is CAGSLTGEAYGHTF. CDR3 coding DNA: TGTGCCGGCAGCTTGACAGGGGAGGCCTATGGCCACACCTTC.

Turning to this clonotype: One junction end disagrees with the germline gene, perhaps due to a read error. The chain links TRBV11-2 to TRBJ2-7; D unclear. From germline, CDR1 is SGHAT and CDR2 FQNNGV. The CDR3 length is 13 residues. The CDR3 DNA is TGTGCCGGCAGCTTAGGTGGTACCTACGAGCAGTACTTC. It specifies CAGSLGGTYEQYF.

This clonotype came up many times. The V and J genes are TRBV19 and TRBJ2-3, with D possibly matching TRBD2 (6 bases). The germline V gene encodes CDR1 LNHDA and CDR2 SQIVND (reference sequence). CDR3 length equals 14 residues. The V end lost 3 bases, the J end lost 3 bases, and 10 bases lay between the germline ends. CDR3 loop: CASSIWGETDTQYF. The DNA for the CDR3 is TGTGCCAGTAGTATTTGGGGGGAAACAGATACGCAGTATTTT.

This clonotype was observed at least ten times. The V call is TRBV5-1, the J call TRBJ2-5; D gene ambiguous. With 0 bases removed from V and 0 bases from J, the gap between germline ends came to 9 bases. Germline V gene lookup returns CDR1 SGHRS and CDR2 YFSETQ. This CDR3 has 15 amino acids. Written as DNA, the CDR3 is TGCGCCAGCAGCTTGGGGACCCAGTACCAAGAGACCCAGTACTTC. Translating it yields CASSLGTQYQETQYF.